This TCR beta chain comes out of a study of blood T cell repertoires in COVID-19. About the study: There were acute and convalescent COVID-19 samples, and they came from the United States, Italy and Spain. T cells, B-cell-depleted T cells, or PBMCs supplied cDNA or gDNA.

This CDR3 has 15 residues. Trimming stripped 1 base from V and 2 bases from J, with 12 bases between. Per germline, CDR1 KGHSH and CDR2 LQKENI. In the authors' workflow: For nucleated cells, counts were estimated from reference gene primer amplification. Only in-frame clones appear in the TCRdb table, and some are missing; sequencing was by immunoSEQ multiplex PCR. V, J and clone size are those of that table, while D and trimming were read from the DNA. The repertoire holds over 11,000 clones, with about 90% as singletons. The sequence derives from a human donor in a cohort sampled during active COVID-19. Sequencing used peripheral blood. The chain carries TRBV18 and TRBJ2-7, with a weak D call TRBD2 (5 bases). The CDR3 region is CASSPLLARAYEQYF. The CDR3 region has the DNA TGTGCCAGCTCACCACTCCTAGCCCGGGCCTACGAGCAGTACTTC.